This T cell receptor beta chain derives from a study of T-cell reconstitution after alpha-beta-depleted transplantation in children. Trimming pared 6 bases from V and 1 base from J, leaving 15 bases between. The germline V gene encodes CDR1 MNHEY and CDR2 SVGEGT. This CDR3 is built from 15 residues. Construction of the TCRbeta library involved unique molecular identifiers. Via MiXCR, TCRdb re-called the PCR reads, giving one row per CDR3 protein. The table lists about 72,000 distinct CDR3 sequences, about 7% of them singletons. This clonotype came up many times. This chain connects TRBV6-2 or TRBV6-3 to TRBJ1-1; tentative D call: TRBD1 (6 bases). The source was PBMCs from the stem cell graft donor, collected from the stem cell graft. The sequence was collected from a human donor who donated a stem cell graft to a child with acute lymphoblastic leukemia. Here the CDR3 reads CASRPFTGRNTEAFF. The CDR3 bases are TGTGCCAGCAGACCTTTCACAGGGAGGAACACTGAAGCTTTCTTT.